The next 22 T cell receptor beta chains were all read from a single sample in a study of shared clonotypes between healthy human individuals. Sequencing used immunoSEQ multiplex PCR; TCRdb keeps in-frame clones, though not all of them. The table has around 100,000 clones, about 62% seen once. Sequencing was performed on memory CD8+ T cells sorted from blood. The subset is: CD45RO+ cells pooled with CCR7-negative TemRA cells. These receptors all come from a woman under 40 in good health.

Only a few counts were recorded for this clone. The chain links TRBV28 to TRBJ2-5, with unresolved D. This CDR3 contains 10 residues. V lost 6 bases, J lost 5 bases, and 4 bases lay in between. Germline CDR1 MDHEN, CDR2 SYDVKM. CDR3 in amino acids: CASSWETQYF. CDR3 nucleotide sequence: TGTGCCAGCAGCTGGGAGACCCAGTACTTC.

The rearrangement links TRBV7-8 to TRBJ2-2; 7 nucleotides align to TRBD1. CDR1 is SGHVS, CDR2 FQNEAQ, per germline. Trimming took 0 bases from V and 4 from J; bases not matched to a gene: 11. CDR3 size: 18 residues. In nucleotides, the CDR3 is TGTGCCAGCAGCTTAGCGTCTCTAAGGACAGGTATCACCGGGGAGCTGTTTTTT. Protein sequence: CASSLASLRTGITGELFF.

V gene TRBV6-5 combines with J gene TRBJ1-2; 8 nucleotides match TRBD1. Germline trimming cut 5 bases from V and 4 bases from J; bases unmatched to any gene: 6. Germline assignment: CDR1 MNHEY and CDR2 SVGAGI. The CDR3 loop spans 14 amino acids. CDR3 DNA sequence: TGTGCCAGCAGTCAACAGGGGGGGACCTATGGCTACACCTTC. It yields the protein CASSQQGGTYGYTF.

The chain employs TRBV6-1 and TRBJ1-2; possibly TRBD1 for D (6 bases). The CDR3 has 14 residues. Trimming took off 4 bases at V and 2 bases at J, with 11 bases between the two ends. Germline V gene sequence: CDR1 MNHNS, CDR2 SASEGT. CDR3 residues: CASSGYRANYGYTF. In nucleotides, the CDR3 is TGTGCCAGCAGTGGCTACAGGGCAAACTATGGCTACACCTTC.

This sequence joins TRBV7-1 and TRBJ2-6; D uncertain. TRBV7-1 falls under the ORF class, with uncertain function. Trimming removed 5 bases at V and 0 bases at J, with 17 bases between. The CDR3 has 18 amino acids. CDR3 in amino acids: CASSQERSGTSGANVLTF. Written as DNA, the CDR3 is TGTGCCAGCAGCCAAGAGCGATCGGGTACCTCTGGGGCCAACGTCCTGACTTTC.

The V gene is TRBV5-1, the J gene TRBJ1-1; D call uncertain. The ends were cut back, 4 bases at V and 10 bases at J, with 17 bases in the middle. Germline assignment: CDR1 SGHRS and CDR2 YFSETQ. CDR3 length equals 13 residues. The CDR3 DNA is TGCGCCAGCAGCCTAGAACAACCTAAGAGAGCTTTCTTT. Its protein is CASSLEQPKRAFF.

CDR3 region: CASVQDGQYEQYF. The CDR3 region has the DNA TGTGCCAGCGTCCAGGACGGCCAATACGAGCAGTACTTC. V usage is TRBV7-9 and J usage is TRBJ2-5; D is uncertain. The J call could be wrong; TRBJ2-7 is a better fit for the DNA end. CDR1 SEHNR and CDR2 FQNEAQ come from the germline V gene (reference sequence). This CDR3 spans 13 amino acids.

The V call is TRBV9, the J call TRBJ1-5, with D perhaps TRBD1 (6 bases). The CDR3 covers 17 residues. Between the trimmed V and J ends, which lost 4 bases and 1 base, there was a span of 18 bases. Germline V gene sequence: CDR1 SGDLS, CDR2 YYNGEE. The DNA for the CDR3 is TGTGCCAGCAGCCCCAACCCAGGGGTGTGGAGCAATCAGCCCCAGCATTTT. Translated, it gives CASSPNPGVWSNQPQHF.

The chain is built from TRBV6-6 and TRBJ2-7; 12 bases are a match to TRBD2. The CDR3 runs to 15 residues. The V segment lost 6 bases and the J segment 4 bases; nucleotides outside the gene matches: 7. Germline V gives CDR1 MNHNY, CDR2 SVGAGI (reference sequence). The CDR3 nucleotides are TGTGCCAGCAGCCTTGACGGGACTAGCGGGTACGAGCAGTACTTC. Its protein product is CASSLDGTSGYEQYF.

CDR3 coding DNA: TGTGCCAGCAGCGGCGGGACTAGCAATACAGATACGCAGTATTTT. This sequence encodes CASSGGTSNTDTQYF. V usage is TRBV7-9 and J usage is TRBJ2-3; 9 nucleotides agree with TRBD2. Germline CDR1 and CDR2: SEHNR and FQNEAQ (reference sequence). The CDR3 has 15 amino acids. The V and J ends lost 5 bases and 3 bases, in that order; junction bases with no gene match: 6. Together with reference TRBV7-9 and TRBJ2-3, the CDR3 gives the full variable domain: DTGVSQNPRHKITKRGQNVTFRCDPISEHNRLYWYRQTLGQGPEFLTYFQNEAQLEKSRLLSDRFSAERPKGSFSTLEIQRTEQGDSAMYLCASSGGTSNTDTQYFGPGTRLTVL.

V is TRBV5-4 and J is TRBJ2-7; D may be TRBD1 (9 bases). V dropped 4 bases and J dropped 5 bases, with 25 bases sitting between them. Germline V gene lookup returns CDR1 SGHNT and CDR2 YYREEE (reference sequence). The CDR3 covers 17 residues. This chain's CDR3 is CASSTPAGGQGPNEQYF. CDR3 bases: TGTGCCAGCAGCACCCCCGCGGGGGGACAGGGTCCCAACGAGCAGTACTTC.

The V and J genes are TRBV28 and TRBJ2-7; D not certain. This CDR3 region has 12 residues. The V end lost 8 bases, the J end lost 4 bases, and 12 bases lay between the germline ends. Germline lookup yields CDR1 MDHEN and CDR2 SYDVKM. As DNA, the CDR3 is TGTGCCAGCTCATCAAAGGGTTACGAGCAGTACTTC. This gives the protein CASSSKGYEQYF.

The chain joins TRBV2 to TRBJ2-1; 9 bases align to TRBD2. Germline V gene sequence: CDR1 SNHLY, CDR2 FYNNEI. V shed 8 bases and J 4 bases; nucleotides not matched to a gene: 3. The CDR3 loop spans 13 amino acids. This chain's CDR3 is CASGLAPYNEQFF. The CDR3 DNA sequence: TGTGCCAGCGGACTAGCGCCATACAATGAGCAGTTCTTC.

The rearrangement links TRBV5-1 to TRBJ2-2, with D perhaps matching TRBD2 (6 bases). CDR1 and CDR2 (germline): SGHRS, YFSETQ. The CDR3 contains 16 residues. The germline V and J ends were trimmed by 0 bases and 3 bases, with 12 bases remaining between them. CDR3 protein: CASSLDVSGHTGELFF. As DNA, the CDR3 is TGCGCCAGCAGCTTGGACGTTAGCGGACACACCGGGGAGCTGTTTTTT.

The rearrangement joins TRBV4-2 to TRBJ1-1; D unresolved. The germline gives CDR1 LGHNA, CDR2 YNFKEQ. The V and J ends lost 0 bases and 2 bases respectively, with 16 bases between them. The CDR3 runs 17 residues. The CDR3 region has the DNA TGTGCCAGCAGCCAAGATTCGAGGCAGGCCAGAAACACTGAAGCTTTCTTT. This codes for CASSQDSRQARNTEAFF.

As for this clone: This likely reflects a read error, since a far larger clone is one base away. V usage is TRBV13 and J usage is TRBJ2-5; D uncertain. The J call may be incorrect, as the DNA end agrees better with TRBJ2-7. This CDR3 is 13 amino acids long. CDR1 and CDR2 (germline): PRHDT, FYEKMQ (reference sequence). In DNA, the CDR3 is TGTGCCAGCGGCTCTGGGCAGGCCTACGAGCAGTACTTC. Its translation: CASGSGQAYEQYF.

The chain combines TRBV13 with TRBJ2-7; D is undetermined. Per germline, CDR1 PRHDT and CDR2 FYEKMQ (reference sequence). V lost 2 bases, J lost 7 bases, and 9 bases lay in between. CDR3 length: 12 amino acids. As DNA, the CDR3 is TGTGCCAGCAGCTTAATGGGGTGGGAGCAGTACTTC. Protein sequence: CASSLMGWEQYF.

The chain joins TRBV6-6 to TRBJ2-7; a weak D match, TRBD2 (5 bases). V lost 0 bases to trimming and J lost 7 bases, with 13 bases between them. The CDR3 is made up of 14 amino acids. From germline, CDR1 is MNHNY and CDR2 SVGAGI (reference sequence). CDR3 bases: TGTGCCAGCAGTTACTCCCAGCCCCGCGGGGAGCAGTACTTC. This codes for CASSYSQPRGEQYF.

The gene calls are TRBV6-1 and TRBJ1-1; D is uncertain. V was pared by 3 bases and J by 2 bases, with 10 bases between. Germline V lookup: CDR1 MNHNS, CDR2 SASEGT. The CDR3 contains 14 residues. DNA for the CDR3: TGTGCCAGCAGTGACGGGGAGACCAACACTGAAGCTTTCTTT. This translates into CASSDGETNTEAFF.

For this clone: In the same sample, other DNA sequences code for this CDR3. The chain is built from TRBV27 and TRBJ1-5; D perhaps matches TRBD1 (5 bases). CDR1 and CDR2 (germline): MNHEY, SMNVEV (reference sequence). V lost 6 bases, J lost 4 bases, and 13 bases lay in between. This CDR3 comprises 14 residues. The chain's CDR3 is CASSPLGGNQPQHF. The CDR3 DNA follows: TGTGCCAGCAGCCCCCTCGGGGGGAATCAGCCCCAGCATTTT.

V usage is TRBV27 and J usage is TRBJ2-2; a possible D gene is TRBD2 (6 bases). The CDR3 consists of 16 residues. CDR1 and CDR2 from the germline V gene are MNHEY and SMNVEV (reference sequence). The V and J ends lost 3 bases and 4 bases respectively, with 15 bases between them. The CDR3 region is CASSFLVAAATGELFF. The CDR3 nucleotides read TGTGCCAGCAGTTTCTTAGTAGCGGCGGCCACCGGGGAGCTGTTTTTT.

The chain recombines TRBV11-2 with TRBJ1-1; possible D gene TRBD1, 5 bases. Trimming stripped 5 bases from V and 4 bases from J, with 20 bases between. Germline CDR1 reads SGHAT; CDR2 reads FQNNGV. The CDR3 consists of 16 residues. The CDR3 region has the DNA TGTGCCAGCAGCGGATCCGGGGACGGGGGGAGCACTGAAGCTTTCTTT. Translation gives CASSGSGDGGSTEAFF.